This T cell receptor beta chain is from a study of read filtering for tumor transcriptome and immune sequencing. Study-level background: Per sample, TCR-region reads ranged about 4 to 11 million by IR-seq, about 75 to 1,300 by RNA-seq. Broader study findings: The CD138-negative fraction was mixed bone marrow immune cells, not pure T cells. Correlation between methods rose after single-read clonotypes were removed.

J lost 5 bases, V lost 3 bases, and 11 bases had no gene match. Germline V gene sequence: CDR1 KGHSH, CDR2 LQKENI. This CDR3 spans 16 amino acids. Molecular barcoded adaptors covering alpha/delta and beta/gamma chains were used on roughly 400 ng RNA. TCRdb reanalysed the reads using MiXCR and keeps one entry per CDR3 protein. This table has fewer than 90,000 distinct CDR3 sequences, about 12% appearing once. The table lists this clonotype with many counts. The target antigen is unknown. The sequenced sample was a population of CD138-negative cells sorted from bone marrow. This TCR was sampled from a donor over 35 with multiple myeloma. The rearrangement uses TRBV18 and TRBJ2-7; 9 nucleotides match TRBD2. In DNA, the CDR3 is TGTGCCAGCTCACCTTTCGTAGCGGGAGCACGCGACGAGCAGTACTTC. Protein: CASSPFVAGARDEQYF.